These 20 T cell receptor beta chains were all obtained from the same sample, sequenced in a study of blood T cell repertoires in COVID-19. Some clones are missing from TCRdb's copy, which holds only in-frame ones; the method was immunoSEQ multiplex PCR. Counted here are 250,000 to 350,000 clones, around 90% occurring once; the ten biggest clones make up around 6%. Sequencing input: peripheral blood. Source of these receptors: a man in his late teens or twenties who had recovered from COVID-19.

J is TRBJ1-2 and V is TRBV6-5; possible D gene TRBD1, 5 bases. V lost 5 bases and J lost 5, with 12 bases in between. Germline V gives CDR1 MNHEY, CDR2 SVGAGI. This CDR3 is 13 amino acids long. CDR3 nucleotide sequence: TGTGCCAGCAGTAGAGAAGGGGTATATGGCTACACCTTC. It translates to CASSREGVYGYTF.

The CDR3 nucleotides are TGTGCCAGCAGCCAAGATCTGAGAGGGTCAGACTACGGGTATGGCTACACCTTC. It translates to CASSQDLRGSDYGYGYTF. The chain couples TRBV4-2 to TRBJ1-2; D not resolved. V was trimmed by 0 bases and J by 5 bases, leaving 22 bases between them. This CDR3 comprises 18 residues. Germline values: CDR1 LGHNA, CDR2 YNFKEQ.

The rearrangement uses TRBV2 and TRBJ1-1, with D maybe TRBD1 (6 bases). Trimming took off 2 bases at V and 4 bases at J, with 11 bases between the two ends. There are 14 residues in the CDR3. Germline-derived CDR1 and CDR2 are SNHLY and FYNNEI. The CDR3, as DNA: TGTGCCAGCAGTGAATGGGACAATGGCACTGAAGCTTTCTTT. It encodes CASSEWDNGTEAFF. Full variable domain (remainder filled in from reference TRBV2 and TRBJ1-1): EPEVTQTPSHQVTQMGQEVILRCVPISNHLYFYWYRQILGQKVEFLVSFYNNEISEKSEIFDDQFSVERPDGSNFTLKIRSTKLEDSAMYFCASSEWDNGTEAFFGQGTRLTVV.

The V and J genes are TRBV5-1 and TRBJ1-1; 7 nucleotides agree with TRBD1. V lost 5 bases to trimming and J lost 3 bases; unmatched junction nucleotides: 4. From germline, CDR1 is SGHRS and CDR2 YFSETQ. This CDR3 has 13 residues. The CDR3 region is CASRVTGDTEAFF. For the CDR3, the DNA is TGCGCCAGCAGAGTAACAGGGGACACTGAAGCTTTCTTT.

The chain links TRBV12-3 or TRBV12-4 to TRBJ2-4; tentative D call: TRBD2 (6 bases). Trimming removed 3 bases at V and 8 bases at J, with 11 bases between. This CDR3 is built from 13 residues. The CDR3 sequence: CASSFRGTDIQYF. The CDR3 DNA reads as TGTGCCAGCAGTTTCCGGGGGACGGACATTCAGTACTTC.

In nucleotides, the CDR3 is TGCGCCAGCAGAACAGGGATTAATTCACCCCTCCACTTT. Its translation is CASRTGINSPLHF. This chain joins TRBV4-1 and TRBJ1-6, with D perhaps matching TRBD1 (6 bases). V lost 6 bases, J lost 6 bases, and 9 bases lay in between. Germline V lookup: CDR1 MGHRA, CDR2 YSYEKL. There are 13 residues in the CDR3.

The rearrangement joins TRBV19 to TRBJ1-3; D not certain. Germline assignment: CDR1 LNHDA and CDR2 SQIVND (reference sequence). The CDR3 covers 14 residues. V was cut by 1 base and J by 0 bases, with 4 bases left in between. The CDR3 DNA reads as TGTGCCAGTAGTATAGGGCCCTCTGGAAACACCATATATTTT. Translating gives CASSIGPSGNTIYF.

This clone was detected only once. The chain uses TRBV5-5 and TRBJ2-2; D gene ambiguous. Trimming took off 4 bases at V and 3 bases at J, with 13 bases between the two ends. Germline values: CDR1 SGHKS, CDR2 YYEKEE (reference sequence). This CDR3 is 15 amino acids long. The CDR3 sequence: CASSPMNLYTGELFF. Here the CDR3 DNA reads TGTGCCAGCAGCCCGATGAACTTATACACCGGGGAGCTGTTTTTT. The full variable domain, in which reference TRBV5-5 and TRBJ2-2 provide the parts outside the CDR3, is DAGVTQSPTHLIKTRGQQVTLRCSPISGHKSVSWYQQVLGQGPQFIFQYYEKEERGRGNFPDRFSARQFPNYSSELNVNALLLGDSALYLCASSPMNLYTGELFFGEGSRLTVL.

The V and J genes are TRBV3-1 (or the pseudogene TRBV3-2) and TRBJ2-1, with TRBD2 identical over 12 bases. CDR3 length: 16 amino acids. The J segment lost 8 bases and the V segment lost 3 bases, leaving 8 bases of the junction unmatched. Germline loops: CDR1 LGHDT, CDR2 YNNKEL (reference sequence). The CDR3 nucleotides read TGTGCCAGCAGCCAGGCTAGCGGGGGGGCGAACCATGAGCAGTTCTTC. Encoded protein: CASSQASGGANHEQFF.

This chain uses TRBV3-1 (or the pseudogene TRBV3-2) with TRBJ1-1; D gene unclear. The V gene's germline CDR1 is LGHDT and CDR2 YNNKEL (reference sequence). Trimming took 10 bases from V and 7 from J, leaving 13 bases between them. This CDR3 is built from 11 residues. The CDR3 bases are TGTGCCACCACAGATGGGCTTGAAGCTTTCTTT. Protein: CATTDGLEAFF.

In nucleotides, the CDR3 is TGTGCCAGCAGCTTAGGCCGGACGAAGGGGGAGACCCAGTACTTC. Translating it yields CASSLGRTKGETQYF. The chain uses TRBV7-9 and TRBJ2-5, with D possibly TRBD1 on 5 matching bases. V gave up 1 base and J gave up 5 bases, with 14 bases separating them. Per germline, CDR1 SEHNR and CDR2 FQNEAQ (reference sequence). The CDR3 contains 15 residues.

This chain's CDR3 is CASSQGAQVSGANVLTF. The DNA for the CDR3 is TGCGCCAGCAGCCAAGGGGCACAGGTCTCTGGGGCCAACGTCCTGACTTTC. The J gene is TRBJ2-6, the V gene TRBV4-3; weak D call: TRBD1 (5 bases). Germline V gives CDR1 LGHNA, CDR2 YSLEER. The CDR3 extends over 17 amino acids. V was trimmed by 1 base and J by 0 bases, leaving 10 bases between them.

J is TRBJ1-3 and V is TRBV7-8; tentatively, D is TRBD1 (6 bases). The V end was cut by 0 bases, the J end by 1 base, with 10 bases between. The CDR3 is 16 amino acids. The V gene's germline CDR1 is SGHVS and CDR2 FQNEAQ. The CDR3: CASSLAWTASGNTIYF. The CDR3 nucleotides are TGTGCCAGCAGCTTAGCTTGGACAGCTTCTGGAAACACCATATATTTT.

This sequence joins TRBV5-8 and TRBJ1-6, with a possible D match to TRBD1 (5 bases). CDR1 and CDR2 (germline): SGHTS, YDEGEE. The ends were cut back, 4 bases at V and 6 bases at J, with 17 bases in the middle. The CDR3 is made up of 16 amino acids. DNA for the CDR3: TGTGCCAGCAGCCCCACGGTGGGGCGGATTAATTCACCCCTCCACTTT. It yields the protein CASSPTVGRINSPLHF.

A single count supports this clone. The chain combines TRBV7-6 with TRBJ2-7; TRBD2 matches at 13 bases. The CDR3 covers 17 residues. Trimming cost V 5 bases and J 2 bases; bases outside gene matches: 9. Germline V gene data show CDR1 as SGHVS and CDR2 as FNYEAQ. CDR3 region: CASSQFGTSGTPYEQYF. The CDR3 nucleotides are TGTGCCAGCAGCCAATTTGGGACTAGCGGGACTCCCTACGAGCAGTACTTC.

V and J are TRBV9 and TRBJ2-1; D unclear. Trimming stripped 0 bases from V and 7 bases from J, with 8 bases between. This CDR3 region has 13 residues. Looked up from germline, CDR1 is SGDLS and CDR2 is YYNGEE. The CDR3 DNA sequence: TGTGCCAGCAGCGTAGTCAGTCCGAATGAGCAGTTCTTC. The encoded protein is CASSVVSPNEQFF. Full variable domain (rest looked up from reference TRBV9 and TRBJ2-1): DSGVTQTPKHLITATGQRVTLRCSPRSGDLSVYWYQQSLDQGLQFLIQYYNGEERAKGNILERFSAQQFPDLHSELNLSSLELGDSALYFCASSVVSPNEQFFGPGTRLTVL.

This rearrangement joins TRBV2 to TRBJ1-5; weak D call: TRBD1 (5 bases). The CDR3 contains 14 residues. Per germline, CDR1 SNHLY and CDR2 FYNNEI. Trimming took off 2 bases at V and 5 bases at J, with 10 bases between the two ends. CDR3 DNA: TGTGCCAGCAGTGAACAGGGTCGGGATCAGCCCCAGCATTTT. Residues: CASSEQGRDQPQHF.

CDR3 sequence: CASMPDRGGNEQFF. The DNA of the CDR3 is TGTGCCAGCATGCCGGACAGGGGTGGTAATGAGCAGTTCTTC. This chain uses TRBV7-2 with TRBJ2-1, with 9 nucleotides matching TRBD1. Germline CDR1 SGHTA, CDR2 FQGNSA. CDR3 size: 14 residues. The J segment lost 7 bases and the V segment lost 7 bases, leaving 8 bases of the junction unmatched.

The chain is built from TRBV7-6 and TRBJ2-7; 7 bases are shared with TRBD2. The CDR3 covers 15 residues. Looked up from germline, CDR1 is SGHVS and CDR2 is FNYEAQ. V was pared by 1 base and J by 1 base, with 4 bases of the junction left unmatched. The CDR3 DNA sequence: TGTGCCAGCAGCTTAGAAGCCGGGGGGTCCTACGAGCAGTACTTC. It translates to CASSLEAGGSYEQYF. Based on the CDR3 plus reference TRBV7-6 and TRBJ2-7, the full variable domain is GAGVSQSPRYKVTKRGQDVALRCDPISGHVSLYWYRQALGQGPEFLTYFNYEAQQDKSGLPNDRFSAERPEGSISTLTIQRTEQRDSAMYRCASSLEAGGSYEQYFGPGTRLTVT.

This clone was counted between two and nine times. The chain has TRBV29-1 and TRBJ1-2; a weak D match, TRBD1 (6 bases). From germline, CDR1 is SQVTM and CDR2 ANQGSEA. With 2 bases removed from V and 2 bases from J, the gap between germline ends came to 12 bases. This CDR3 has 14 amino acids. This chain's CDR3 is CSVELARGNYGYTF. DNA of the CDR3: TGCAGCGTTGAATTGGCTAGGGGGAACTATGGCTACACCTTC.